This T cell receptor (beta chain) was documented in a study of regulatory T cells in long-lasting Graves disease. Study-level background: Those Graves' patients who were newly diagnosed had been on antithyroid drugs under 3 months.

Building the TCR beta libraries relied on iRepertoire HTBI primers, and CDR3 regions underwent Arm-PCR. Each CDR3 protein gets one entry after TCRdb re-called the multiplex PCR reads with MiXCR. In the table there are 360,000 or so distinct CDR3 sequences, 10% to 15% of which are singletons. Time point of the sample: newly diagnosed GD, antithyroid drugs for less than 3 months. PBMC-derived RNA was used for the TCR library. This clonotype appeared many times. Germline V lookup: CDR1 SGHDN, CDR2 FVKESK. V was clipped by 3 bases and J by 0 bases; unmatched bases: 4. This CDR3 spans 16 amino acids. Separately, the same data were catalogued under a study of T cells in Graves' hyperthyroidism and ophthalmopathy. That study adds: Most clonotypes expanded in thyroid above 0.001 were likewise present in blood. A model of 13 V-J features distinguished ophthalmopathy from stable hyperthyroidism. For ophthalmopathy, model prediction preceded onset by a median around six months.

The rearrangement uses TRBV14 and TRBJ2-7; 11 bases are a match to TRBD2. The receptor's source is a woman between 18 and 30 years old with Graves disease. The material sequenced was peripheral blood mononuclear cells (PBMCs), taken at new diagnosis, from a patient treated with antithyroid drugs. The CDR3 region is CASSHPGTSGSYEQYF. The CDR3 region has the DNA TGTGCCAGCAGCCATCCCGGGACTAGCGGCTCCTACGAGCAGTACTTC.